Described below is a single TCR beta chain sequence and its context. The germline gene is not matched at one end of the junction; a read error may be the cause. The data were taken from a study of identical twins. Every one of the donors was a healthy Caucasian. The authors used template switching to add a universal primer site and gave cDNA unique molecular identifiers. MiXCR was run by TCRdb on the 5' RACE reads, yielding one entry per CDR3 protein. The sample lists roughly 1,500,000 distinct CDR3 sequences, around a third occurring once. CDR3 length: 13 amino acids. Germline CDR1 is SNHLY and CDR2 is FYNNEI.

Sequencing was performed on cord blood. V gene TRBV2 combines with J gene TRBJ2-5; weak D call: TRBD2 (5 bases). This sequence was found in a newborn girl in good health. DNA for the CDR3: TGTGCCGGCAGTGAAGGGAGTGCAGAGACCCAGTACTTC. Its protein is CAGSEGSAETQYF.